Sequencing of this TCR beta chain was carried out in a study of cytomegalovirus exposure and HLA in healthy donors. The study's findings and limits: Within an earlier analysis, most TCR beta V segments proved productive either about 87% or about 30% of the time.

As for this clone: Antigen unknown.

Germline V gene lookup returns CDR1 ENHRY and CDR2 SYGVKD. This CDR3 is built from 16 residues. V trimming: 0 bases; J trimming: 4 bases; junction bases outside the gene matches: 7. The PCR used 60 Vbeta and 13 Jbeta primers. The protocol was immunoSEQ multiplex PCR, while the TCRdb copy is restricted to in-frame clones and leaves out a portion. The sample holds more than 110,000 clones, roughly four fifths seen once. V and J are TRBV10-3 and TRBJ2-5; 8 bases are shared with TRBD1. Sequences were obtained from PBMCs. This clonotype was obtained from a woman aged 40 to 50 in good health and CMV-seronegative. CDR3 DNA: TGTGCCATCAGTGAGTCTTCAGGGGGCAGTGGAGAGACCCAGTACTTC. Translating gives CAISESSGGSGETQYF.